This T cell receptor (beta chain) was captured by sequencing in a study of T cells in Graves' hyperthyroidism and ophthalmopathy. This CDR3 contains 15 residues. The V end was cut by 6 bases, the J end by 6 bases, with 18 bases between. This clonotype was observed many times. Amplified TCR beta CDR3 regions derived from RNA transcripts. The TCR CDR3 first-round RT-PCR relied on the HTBI primer set. Using its own MiXCR run on the multiplex PCR reads, TCRdb lists one record per CDR3 protein. The data hold around 600,000 distinct CDR3 sequences, with about 14% observed a single time. The chain combines TRBV12-3 or TRBV12-4 with TRBJ2-1; D might be TRBD1 (5 bases). Sequencing input: blood. This clonotype originated in a woman younger than 30 with Graves' ophthalmopathy. CDR3 loop: CASSPTGPRPNEQFF. The CDR3 DNA follows: TGTGCCAGCAGCCCCACAGGTCCGCGACCCAATGAGCAGTTCTTC.